These 32 T cell receptor beta chains were all obtained from the same sample, sequenced in a study of shared clonotypes between healthy human individuals (dated by TCRdb to between 2020 and 2021). The library was made by the immunoSEQ multiplex PCR assay. TCRdb stores this immuneACCESS table with in-frame sequences only. Part of the clones is absent; in the studies checked, under half of the shortfall reflects unresolved V genes, and no reason is known for the rest. A total of approximately 470,000 clones appear in this sample, 81% of them only once. The ten largest clones add up to about an eighth of the sample. The material sequenced was PBMCs. The receptors here all came from a woman in her forties in good health. Some clones in this sample may be carry-over from other donors' samples.

This sequence joins TRBV28 and TRBJ1-2; D gene unclear. Trimming removed 4 bases from V and 7 bases from J, with 13 bases in between. Germline CDR1 is MDHEN and CDR2 is SYDVKM. The CDR3 length is 13 residues. CDR3 nucleotides: TGTGCCAGCAGTTCGCCCGCTGGGAGTGGCTACACCTTC. This encodes CASSSPAGSGYTF.

This clone was seen only once. The chain uses TRBV5-1 and TRBJ1-3; possibly TRBD1 for D (6 bases). The CDR3 extends over 18 amino acids. V lost 0 bases to trimming and J lost 1 base, with 17 bases between them. CDR1 SGHRS and CDR2 YFSETQ come from the germline V gene. For the CDR3, the DNA is TGCGCCAGCAGCTTGGAACCCCAGGGGATAGTTTCTGGAAACACCATATATTTT. Translated, it gives CASSLEPQGIVSGNTIYF.

The rearrangement links TRBV9 to TRBJ2-5, with 8 bases identical to TRBD2. The V gene's germline CDR1 is SGDLS and CDR2 YYNGEE. Unmatched junction bases numbered 7, after V lost 1 base and J lost 5 bases. CDR3 length: 15 residues. CDR3 sequence reads: CASSVNPREAETQYF. In DNA, the CDR3 is TGTGCCAGCAGCGTAAATCCGCGGGAGGCGGAGACCCAGTACTTC.

As for this clone: A far larger clone lies a single base away; this is likely a read error. The chain carries TRBV9 and TRBJ2-1; D is uncertain. The CDR3 sequence is 8 residues long. Trimming shortened V by 4 bases and J by 13 bases, and 3 bases separated the two germline ends. The germline V gene encodes CDR1 SGDLS and CDR2 YYNGEE. The CDR3 here is CASSTQFF. The DNA of the CDR3 is TGTGCCAGCAGCACCCAGTTCTTC. The full variable domain, rest sourced from reference TRBV9 and TRBJ2-1, is DSGVTQTPKHLITATGQRVTLRCSPRSGDLSVYWYQQSLDQGLQFLIQYYNGEERAKGNILERFSAQQFPDLHSELNLSSLELGDSALYFCASSTQFFGPGTRLTVL.

The rearrangement uses TRBV2 and TRBJ2-3; D remains unclear. Germline CDR1 is SNHLY and CDR2 is FYNNEI. This CDR3 spans 12 amino acids. The V gene lost 5 bases and the J gene lost 5 bases, with 8 bases spanning the gap. CDR3 DNA sequence: TGTGCCAGCAGTTCGACACAAGATACGCAGTATTTT. It encodes CASSSTQDTQYF.

The chain uses TRBV7-9 and TRBJ2-7; a weak D match, TRBD1 (5 bases). In germline, CDR1 is SEHNR, CDR2 FQNEAQ (reference sequence). This CDR3 has 12 residues. The V end was cut by 2 bases, the J end by 5 bases, with 7 bases between. CDR3 region: CASSLRTNEQYF. The CDR3 DNA reads TGTGCCAGCAGCTTACGGACAAACGAGCAGTACTTC.

The chain joins TRBV7-9 to TRBJ1-2; 9 bases match TRBD1. The CDR3 covers 14 residues. Germline loops: CDR1 SEHNR, CDR2 FQNEAQ (reference sequence). The V and J ends lost 1 base and 4 bases, in that order; junction bases with no gene match: 1. The CDR3 sequence is CASSLGTGVYGYTF. In DNA, the CDR3 is TGTGCCAGCAGCTTAGGGACAGGGGTCTATGGCTACACCTTC. The entire variable domain, with the rest obtained from reference TRBV7-9 and TRBJ1-2, is as follows: DTGVSQNPRHKITKRGQNVTFRCDPISEHNRLYWYRQTLGQGPEFLTYFQNEAQLEKSRLLSDRFSAERPKGSFSTLEIQRTEQGDSAMYLCASSLGTGVYGYTFGSGTRLTVV.

This chain uses TRBV5-4 with TRBJ2-7; perhaps TRBD1 as D (6 bases). Germline CDR1 is SGHNT and CDR2 is YYREEE (reference sequence). Trimming pared 2 bases from V and 0 bases from J, leaving 12 bases between. CDR3 length equals 15 residues. The chain's CDR3 is CASSFDRRSSYEQYF. DNA of the CDR3: TGTGCCAGCAGCTTCGACAGGCGATCCTCCTACGAGCAGTACTTC.

The V gene is TRBV2, the J gene TRBJ1-5, with D perhaps TRBD1 (6 bases). Germline V gene lookup returns CDR1 SNHLY and CDR2 FYNNEI. Trimming removed 7 bases at V and 4 bases at J, with 17 bases between. This CDR3 has 15 residues. The CDR3 nucleotides are TGTGCCAGCAAGCTACAGGGTTCTTTGAATCAGCCCCAGCATTTT. Its translation is CASKLQGSLNQPQHF. The complete variable domain, with remaining parts taken from reference TRBV2 and TRBJ1-5, reads EPEVTQTPSHQVTQMGQEVILRCVPISNHLYFYWYRQILGQKVEFLVSFYNNEISEKSEIFDDQFSVERPDGSNFTLKIRSTKLEDSAMYFCASKLQGSLNQPQHFGDGTRLSIL.

Concerning this clone itself: The germline gene is not matched at one end of the junction; a read error may be the cause. The chain carries TRBV7-7 and TRBJ2-2; tentative D call: TRBD1 (6 bases). The CDR3 has 14 residues. Per germline, CDR1 SSHAT and CDR2 FNYEAQ (reference sequence). Written as DNA, the CDR3 is TGTGCTAGCAGCCCGGACAGAAACACCGGGGAGCTGTTTTTT. It codes for CASSPDRNTGELFF.

This clone was seen just once. A far larger clone is one base from this, pointing to a likely read error. The V gene is TRBV4-1, the J gene TRBJ1-2, with a weak D call TRBD1 (5 bases). Germline V CDR1 and CDR2: MGHRA, YSYEKL. V lost 3 bases, J lost 3 bases, and 14 bases lay in between. This CDR3 has 15 residues. CDR3 sequence: CASSQPVQADYGYTF. The CDR3 region has the DNA TGCGCCAGCAGCCAGCCGGTACAGGCAGACTATGGCTACACCTTC.

The chain employs TRBV29-1 and TRBJ2-7; D is perhaps TRBD2 (6 bases). The V and J ends lost 2 bases and 4 bases respectively, with 12 bases between them. The germline gives CDR1 SQVTM, CDR2 ANQGSEA. The CDR3 runs to 13 residues. CDR3 loop: CSVEPGGRYEQYF. CDR3 coding DNA: TGCAGCGTTGAACCGGGTGGGAGGTACGAGCAGTACTTC.

The CDR3 DNA is TGTGCCAGCAGCCGCCAGGAATCCTACGAGCAGTACTTC. Protein product: CASSRQESYEQYF. The chain uses TRBV7-9 and TRBJ2-7; D unresolved. V lost 5 bases and J lost 1, with 9 bases in between. This CDR3 is built from 13 residues. CDR1 is SEHNR and CDR2 is FQNEAQ in the germline V gene (reference sequence).

This chain links TRBV10-2 with TRBJ2-5; 9 nucleotides match TRBD2. Unmatched junction bases numbered 14, after V lost 0 bases and J lost 6 bases. The germline CDR1 and CDR2 sequences are WSHSY and SAAADI. The length of the CDR3 is 18 residues. CDR3 loop: CASSESPIVAGASKTQYF. In DNA, the CDR3 is TGCGCCAGCAGTGAGTCACCGATAGTAGCGGGAGCCAGTAAGACCCAGTACTTC.

The chain couples TRBV28 to TRBJ1-2, with 7 bases fitting TRBD1. The germline CDR1 and CDR2 sequences are MDHEN and SYDVKM. V lost 6 bases, J lost 5 bases, and 6 bases stayed unmatched. The CDR3 totals 13 residues. This chain's CDR3 is CASRTGVEYGYTF. The DNA of the CDR3 is TGTGCCAGCAGAACAGGGGTGGAATATGGCTACACCTTC.

With regard to this clone: This is likely an artifact of a read error, given a far larger clone one base away. The V and J genes are TRBV5-4 and TRBJ2-7, with no clear D. Trimming took 2 bases from V and 1 from J, leaving 4 bases between them. This CDR3 has 12 residues. Germline V gene lookup returns CDR1 SGHNT and CDR2 YYREEE (reference sequence). CDR3 amino acids: CASSFGSYEQYF. The CDR3 bases are TGTGCCAGCAGCTTTGGGTCCTACGAGCAGTACTTC. Combining the CDR3 with reference TRBV5-4 and TRBJ2-7 gives the whole variable domain ETGVTQSPTHLIKTRGQQVTLRCSSQSGHNTVSWYQQALGQGPQFIFQYYREEENGRGNFPPRFSGLQFPNYSSELNVNALELDDSALYLCASSFGSYEQYFGPGTRLTVT.

This chain uses TRBV19 with TRBJ1-2; D uncertain. The CDR3 runs to 12 residues. In germline, CDR1 is LNHDA, CDR2 SQIVND (reference sequence). V was clipped by 5 bases and J by 4 bases, with 8 bases between them. The CDR3 region has the DNA TGTGCCAGTAGTGCTCGGGGCTATGGCTACACCTTC. Protein: CASSARGYGYTF.

The rearrangement uses TRBV4-1 and TRBJ1-2; the D is unclear. The CDR3 runs 15 residues. The V end lost 4 bases, the J end lost 7 bases, and 19 bases lay between the germline ends. CDR1 and CDR2 (germline): MGHRA, YSYEKL. The CDR3 sequence is CASSLPIPVLGGYTF. CDR3 coding DNA: TGCGCCAGCAGCCTCCCGATCCCAGTGCTTGGTGGCTACACCTTC.

In regard to this clone: A far larger clone is one base from this, pointing to a likely read error. The chain has TRBV7-9 and TRBJ2-6; tentative D call: TRBD1 (5 bases). Germline-derived CDR1 and CDR2 are SEHNR and FQNEAQ (reference sequence). The CDR3 consists of 15 residues. The CDR3 coding sequence is TGTGCCAGCAGCTTTTCTGGCTCTGGGGCCAACGTCCCGACTTTC. Amino acids: CASSFSGSGANVPTF.

The chain carries TRBV5-1 and TRBJ2-3; D is possibly TRBD1 (6 bases). Trimming took off 7 bases at V and 0 bases at J, with 15 bases between the two ends. The CDR3 totals 15 residues. Germline CDR1 is SGHRS and CDR2 is YFSETQ. The CDR3 loop reads CASLRTDPSTDTQYF. Written as DNA, the CDR3 is TGCGCCAGCCTTAGGACAGACCCTAGCACAGATACGCAGTATTTT.

The chain has TRBV7-2 and TRBJ1-2, with D possibly matching TRBD1 (5 bases). V was shortened by 5 bases and J by 7 bases, with 20 bases between the two germline ends. Germline V gene sequence: CDR1 SGHTA, CDR2 FQGNSA. The CDR3 totals 15 residues. CDR3 DNA: TGTGCCAGCAGCCGCGCGACGGGGACGGCTCGTGGCTACACCTTC. It is translated as CASSRATGTARGYTF.

The chain carries TRBV10-2 and TRBJ2-5; D remains ambiguous. Per germline, CDR1 WSHSY and CDR2 SAAADI. CDR3 length: 11 residues. The V gene lost 6 bases and the J gene lost 5 bases, with 7 bases spanning the gap. CDR3 loop: CASRKRETQYF. For the CDR3, the DNA is TGCGCCAGCAGAAAGAGGGAGACCCAGTACTTC.

To note about this clone: One base separates it from a far larger clone, so it is likely a read error. The chain joins TRBV4-3 to TRBJ2-5; the match to TRBD2 covers 12 bases. The junction had 14 bases not matched to a gene; V was cut back by 0 bases and J by 3 bases. The germline CDR1 and CDR2 sequences are LGHNA and YSLEER. The CDR3 sequence is 20 residues long. CDR3 in amino acids: CASSQDLPGLAGFGKETQYF. The CDR3 bases are TGCGCCAGCAGCCAAGATCTGCCGGGACTAGCGGGCTTTGGTAAAGAGACCCAGTACTTC.

The V call is TRBV7-2, the J call TRBJ2-7; D could derive from TRBD1 or TRBD2 (5 bases each). The CDR3 has 15 residues. V shed 1 base and J shed 3 bases, with 13 bases lying between them. Germline V gene data show CDR1 as SGHTA and CDR2 as FQGNSA. The CDR3 coding sequence is TGTGCCAGCAGCTTAGACCGGGACCGTTACTACGAGCAGTACTTC. This sequence encodes CASSLDRDRYYEQYF. The full variable domain, rest sourced from reference TRBV7-2 and TRBJ2-7, is GAGVSQSPSNKVTEKGKDVELRCDPISGHTALYWYRQSLGQGLEFLIYFQGNSAPDKSGLPSDRFSAERTGGSVSTLTIQRTQQEDSAVYLCASSLDRDRYYEQYFGPGTRLTVT.

The chain is built from TRBV9 and TRBJ2-1; D remains ambiguous. CDR3 length equals 15 residues. Looked up from germline, CDR1 is SGDLS and CDR2 is YYNGEE. The V gene lost 0 bases and the J gene lost 6 bases, with 13 bases spanning the gap. The CDR3: CASSVVGIEGNEQFF. In DNA, the CDR3 is TGTGCCAGCAGCGTAGTGGGAATTGAAGGCAATGAGCAGTTCTTC.

The V gene is TRBV6-1, the J gene TRBJ2-7, with no clear D. V was trimmed by 6 bases and J by 2 bases, leaving 14 bases between them. This CDR3 is built from 14 residues. CDR1 is MNHNS, CDR2 SASEGT, per germline. The CDR3 bases are TGTGCCAGCAGATTTGGCGGTACAACCTACGAGCAGTACTTC. It codes for CASRFGGTTYEQYF.

The chain links TRBV5-1 to TRBJ1-1, with 7 bases aligning to TRBD1. Germline V gives CDR1 SGHRS, CDR2 YFSETQ. This CDR3 has 14 amino acids. Germline trimming cut 2 bases from V and 0 bases from J; bases unmatched to any gene: 1. The CDR3 nucleotides are TGCGCCAGCAGCTTCACAGGGGTGAACACTGAAGCTTTCTTT. Amino acids: CASSFTGVNTEAFF.

This clone showed up just once. The chain employs TRBV30 and TRBJ1-5; 10 nucleotides line up with TRBD1. The V gene end was trimmed by 5 bases and the J gene end by 2 bases; junction bases not matched to a gene: 3. Germline CDR1 GTSNPN, CDR2 SVGIG (reference sequence). The length of the CDR3 is 14 residues. The CDR3 loop is CAWGGTGGNQPQHF. CDR3 nucleotide sequence: TGTGCCTGGGGAGGGACAGGGGGCAATCAGCCCCAGCATTTT.

This clone was counted only a few times. This chain uses TRBV9 with TRBJ1-4; 9 positions match TRBD1. This CDR3 contains 15 residues. Germline-derived CDR1 and CDR2 are SGDLS and YYNGEE. V lost 4 bases to trimming and J lost 2 bases; unmatched junction nucleotides: 3. CDR3 sequence (DNA): TGTGCCAGCAGCTACGGGACAGGGACTAATGAAAAACTGTTTTTT. It encodes CASSYGTGTNEKLFF.

This clone has only one observation. This likely reflects a read error, since a far larger clone is one base away. The same CDR3 can be traced to other DNA sequences in this sample. The chain combines TRBV9 with TRBJ1-2; D gene unclear. Trimming took 4 bases from V and 4 from J, leaving 14 bases between them. CDR1 and CDR2 from the germline V gene are SGDLS and YYNGEE. This CDR3 is built from 14 residues. This CDR3 is CASSTHRGSYGYTF. Written as DNA, the CDR3 is TGTGCCAGCAGCACTCACCGAGGCAGCTATGGCTACACCTTC.

The table lists this clone with a count of one. The CDR3 DNA sequence: TGTGCCTGGAGGCTGAACACTGAAGCTTTCTTT. It translates to CAWRLNTEAFF. V usage is TRBV30 and J usage is TRBJ1-1, with D unclear. The CDR3 length is 11 residues. From germline, CDR1 is GTSNPN and CDR2 SVGIG (reference sequence). Trimming left V 3 bases short and J 0 bases short, with 2 bases between.

This clone turned up a few times. The CDR3 is CASTQQGETQYF. The CDR3 DNA reads TGCGCCAGCACTCAGCAGGGAGAGACCCAGTACTTC. This chain links TRBV10-2 with TRBJ2-5; D may be TRBD1 (5 bases). The CDR3 length is 12 residues. Trimming removed 7 bases from V and 4 bases from J, with 10 bases in between. Germline V gene sequence: CDR1 WSHSY, CDR2 SAAADI.